This T cell receptor beta chain was obtained from a study of blood T cell repertoires in COVID-19. Looking at the study overall: Sites in the United States, Italy and Spain provided acute and convalescent COVID-19 samples.

The V and J ends lost 3 bases and 0 bases respectively, with 10 bases between them. The CDR3 has 15 residues. Germline assignment: CDR1 KGHSH and CDR2 LQKENI. Assay: immunoSEQ multiplex PCR; the TCRdb copy retains only in-frame clones and omits some. Of about 180,000 clones in the sample, more than 75% were seen once. V usage is TRBV18 and J usage is TRBJ2-3, with a tentative D call TRBD1 (6 bases). This sequence was found in a woman aged 45-65 years who had recovered from COVID-19. Sequenced: PBMCs or T cells enriched from blood (not recorded which). CDR3 nucleotide sequence: TGTGCCAGCTCACCGGAGACAGGCAGCACAGATACGCAGTATTTT. Encoded protein: CASSPETGSTDTQYF. Combining the CDR3 with reference TRBV18 and TRBJ2-3 gives the whole variable domain NAGVMQNPRHLVRRRGQEARLRCSPMKGHSHVYWYRQLPEEGLKFMVYLQKENIIDESGMPKERFSAEFPKEGPSILRIQQVVRGDSAAYFCASSPETGSTDTQYFGPGTRLTVL.